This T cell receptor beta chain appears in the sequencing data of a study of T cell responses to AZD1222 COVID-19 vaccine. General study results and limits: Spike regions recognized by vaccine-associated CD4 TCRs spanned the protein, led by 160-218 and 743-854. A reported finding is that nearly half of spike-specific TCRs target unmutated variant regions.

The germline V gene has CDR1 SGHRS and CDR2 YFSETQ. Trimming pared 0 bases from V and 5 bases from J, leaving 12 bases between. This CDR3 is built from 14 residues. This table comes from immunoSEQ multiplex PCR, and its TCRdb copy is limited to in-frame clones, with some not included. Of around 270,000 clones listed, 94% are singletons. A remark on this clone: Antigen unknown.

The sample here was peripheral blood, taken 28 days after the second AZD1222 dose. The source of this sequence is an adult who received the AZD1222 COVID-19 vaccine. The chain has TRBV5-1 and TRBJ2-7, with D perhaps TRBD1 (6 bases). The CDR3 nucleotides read TGCGCCAGCAGCTTGGAGCAGGGGTCGAACGAGCAGTACTTC. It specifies CASSLEQGSNEQYF.